This TCR beta chain was identified during a study of CD8 T cells in Susac syndrome. V lost 3 bases and J 6 bases, leaving 8 bases between the germline ends. The CDR3 spans 12 residues. Reverse transcription of about 0.5 to 1 ug RNA was carried out with random hexamers. TCR beta CDR3 was amplified by immunoSEQ multiplex PCR. This amplification extended across 54 Vbeta and 13 Jbeta segments. From the immunoSEQ multiplex PCR reads, TCRdb called clonotypes with MiXCR, one entry per CDR3 protein. Of around 170,000 distinct CDR3 sequences in the sample, 90% to 95% are singletons; the top ten hold 0.15% to 0.2%. This clonotype was counted between two and nine times. The T cells that were sequenced for TCR beta were CD8+ and CD4+ cells from blood. TEMRA cells were FACS-enriched, with CD8+ and CD4+ T cells isolated negatively.

The source material was CD8+ T cells from PBMCs. This receptor was taken from a human donor with multiple sclerosis. The rearrangement uses TRBV12-3 or TRBV12-4 and TRBJ1-2; perhaps TRBD1 as D (5 bases). The CDR3 loop reads CASSFGGDGYTF. For the CDR3, the DNA is TGTGCCAGCAGTTTTGGAGGGGATGGCTACACCTTC.